A single sample gave rise to the 27 T cell receptor beta chains below, sequenced in a study of T cell responses to AZD1222 COVID-19 vaccine. Clones were read by immunoSEQ multiplex PCR, and TCRdb kept only the in-frame ones, dropping some. The profile shows 100,000 to 120,000 clones, 80% to 95% of them singletons. The sample was peripheral blood, taken 28 days after the second AZD1222 dose. These receptors all come from an adult who received the AZD1222 COVID-19 vaccine.

V and J are TRBV4-3 and TRBJ1-4; no clear D. This CDR3 contains 15 residues. Germline CDR1 reads LGHNA; CDR2 reads YSLEER. Trimming removed 1 base from V and 7 bases from J, with 13 bases in between. In nucleotides, the CDR3 is TGCGCCAGCAGCCAAGTACAGCAACGGGGTGAAAAACTGTTTTTT. Its protein is CASSQVQQRGEKLFF.

On this clone itself: One end of the junction does not line up with germline, which may come from a read error. The chain recombines TRBV19 with TRBJ2-7; 10 bases map to TRBD1. CDR1 and CDR2 from the germline V gene are LNHDA and SQIVND (reference sequence). CDR3 length: 15 residues. The DNA for the CDR3 is TGTGCCAGTAGTACGGGACAGGGGTGGGCCTACAAGCAGTACTTC. Its translation: CASSTGQGWAYKQYF.

The V gene is TRBV6-6, the J gene TRBJ1-4, with D hard to call. V was clipped by 5 bases and J by 6 bases, with 13 bases between them. The germline V gene has CDR1 MNHNY and CDR2 SVGAGI (reference sequence). The CDR3 sequence is 14 residues long. The CDR3 DNA sequence: TGTGCCAGCAGTGAGGTCACGAGGGATGAAAAACTGTTTTTT. It is translated as CASSEVTRDEKLFF.

The chain joins TRBV10-3 to TRBJ1-1; D unclear. Germline CDR1 reads ENHRY; CDR2 reads SYGVKD. Trimming took off 3 bases at V and 0 bases at J, with 11 bases between the two ends. The CDR3 loop spans 15 amino acids. The CDR3 is CAISESRQMNTEAFF. CDR3 coding DNA: TGTGCCATCAGTGAATCTCGGCAAATGAACACTGAAGCTTTCTTT.

This chain joins TRBV5-1 and TRBJ2-1; D gene unclear. Looked up from germline, CDR1 is SGHRS and CDR2 is YFSETQ. Deletions cut 0 bases from V and 10 bases from J, with 5 bases between. The CDR3 spans 11 residues. This CDR3 reads CASSLVVEQFF. The DNA of the CDR3 is TGCGCCAGCAGCTTGGTAGTGGAGCAGTTCTTC.

The chain couples TRBV12-3 or TRBV12-4 to TRBJ1-2; the D gene is possibly TRBD1 (6 bases). The CDR3 length is 13 residues. Trimming cost V 1 base and J 8 bases, with 11 bases left between them. The CDR3 is CASSLGGAVGYTF. DNA for the CDR3: TGTGCCAGCAGTTTAGGGGGGGCGGTAGGCTACACCTTC.

The chain employs TRBV11-1 and TRBJ2-3; no clear D gene. CDR3 length: 16 residues. Trimming removed 5 bases at V and 4 bases at J, with 19 bases between. The V gene's germline CDR1 is SGHAT and CDR2 FQDESV (reference sequence). This CDR3 reads CASSVRRTHGADTQYF. The CDR3 DNA sequence: TGTGCCAGCAGCGTTCGAAGGACGCATGGGGCAGATACGCAGTATTTT.

The genes are TRBV11-2 and TRBJ1-1, with D uncertain. CDR1 and CDR2 from the germline V gene are SGHAT and FQNNGV. The CDR3 loop spans 16 amino acids. V was cut by 1 base and J by 0 bases, with 12 bases left in between. The DNA for the CDR3 is TGTGCCAGCAGCTTAGTTGGGCAACTGATGAACACTGAAGCTTTCTTT. It encodes CASSLVGQLMNTEAFF.

The rearrangement joins TRBV4-1 to TRBJ2-1; perhaps TRBD2 as D (6 bases). The CDR3 is made up of 15 amino acids. V dropped 2 bases and J dropped 8 bases, with 16 bases sitting between them. Per germline, CDR1 MGHRA and CDR2 YSYEKL. The CDR3 region has the DNA TGCGCCAGCAGCCAACCCGGGACTCAAAAAGATGAGCAGTTCTTC. It is translated as CASSQPGTQKDEQFF.

The V call is TRBV3-1 (or the pseudogene TRBV3-2), the J call TRBJ2-6; possibly TRBD2 for D (6 bases). The CDR3 runs to 16 residues. Per the germline V gene, CDR1 is LGHDT and CDR2 is YNNKEL (reference sequence). Trimming stripped 4 bases from V and 4 bases from J, with 14 bases between. Here the CDR3 DNA reads TGTGCCAGCAGCCTACTGGAGGGGTACGGGGCCAACGTCCTGACTTTC. Its translation: CASSLLEGYGANVLTF.

V usage is TRBV6-5 and J usage is TRBJ1-5; D may be TRBD1 (6 bases). V gave up 8 bases and J gave up 7 bases, with 12 bases separating them. The CDR3 runs to 12 residues. From germline, CDR1 is MNHEY and CDR2 SVGAGI. CDR3: CASLTGAQPQHF. The DNA for the CDR3 is TGTGCCAGCCTGACAGGTGCCCAGCCCCAGCATTTT.

V is TRBV5-4 and J is TRBJ1-1; 7 positions match TRBD1. V was clipped by 4 bases and J by 5 bases; unmatched bases: 8. CDR3 length: 14 residues. Germline V CDR1 and CDR2: SGHNT, YYREEE (reference sequence). DNA of the CDR3: TGTGCCAGCAGCCCGACAGGGCTGGGGACTGAAGCTTTCTTT. The encoded protein is CASSPTGLGTEAFF.

The J gene is TRBJ1-4, the V gene TRBV4-1; TRBD1 matches at 7 bases. Trimming cost V 1 base and J 5 bases; bases outside gene matches: 10. This CDR3 spans 17 amino acids. Germline-derived CDR1 and CDR2 are MGHRA and YSYEKL. CDR3 protein: CASSQGNRGPGNEKLFF. The CDR3 bases are TGCGCCAGCAGCCAAGGAAACAGGGGACCCGGAAATGAAAAACTGTTTTTT.

This chain connects TRBV29-1 to TRBJ1-2; the D gene is possibly TRBD1 (6 bases). The germline CDR1 and CDR2 sequences are SQVTM and ANQGSEA. V dropped 2 bases and J dropped 8 bases, with 9 bases sitting between them. This CDR3 contains 11 residues. CDR3 DNA: TGCAGCGTTGAACAGGGGTCGGGCTACACCTTC. Its protein is CSVEQGSGYTF.

V is TRBV10-3 and J is TRBJ2-7, with 7 bases that match TRBD1. The CDR3 runs to 13 residues. Per the germline V gene, CDR1 is ENHRY and CDR2 is SYGVKD. The V and J ends lost 3 bases and 5 bases, in that order; junction bases with no gene match: 4. CDR3 bases: TGTGCCATCAGTGATACAGGGGTCAACGAGCAGTACTTC. This sequence encodes CAISDTGVNEQYF.

This chain uses TRBV6-5 with TRBJ2-5; D is ambiguous. Trimming removed 2 bases at V and 5 bases at J, with 9 bases between. The CDR3 spans 13 residues. Germline CDR1 reads MNHEY; CDR2 reads SVGAGI. Here the CDR3 reads CASSYAETETQYF. CDR3 nucleotides: TGTGCCAGCAGTTACGCAGAGACTGAGACCCAGTACTTC.

The J gene is TRBJ2-3, the V gene TRBV6-1; perhaps TRBD2 as D (6 bases). V lost 3 bases and J 1 base, leaving 11 bases between the germline ends. The V gene's germline CDR1 is MNHNS and CDR2 SASEGT. The CDR3 is 15 residues long. CDR3 coding DNA: TGTGCCAGCAGTGATTGGAGGGTAGGCACAGATACGCAGTATTTT. This translates into CASSDWRVGTDTQYF.

V gene TRBV5-1 combines with J gene TRBJ1-1; 11 bases map to TRBD1. Germline V CDR1 and CDR2: SGHRS, YFSETQ. The CDR3 runs 17 residues. V shed 2 bases and J 0 bases; nucleotides not matched to a gene: 6. CDR3 protein: CASSFGTGGSVNTEAFF. For the CDR3, the DNA is TGCGCCAGCAGCTTCGGGACAGGGGGGTCGGTGAACACTGAAGCTTTCTTT.

The chain carries TRBV6-2 or TRBV6-3 and TRBJ1-3, with D unclear. Looked up from germline, CDR1 is MNHEY and CDR2 is SVGEGT. Trimming pared 2 bases from V and 7 bases from J, leaving 12 bases between. The CDR3 has 14 amino acids. CDR3 DNA sequence: TGTGCCAGCAGTTACGGAACCAATGGGAACACCATATATTTT. Its translation: CASSYGTNGNTIYF.

The rearrangement links TRBV18 to TRBJ1-4; 8 bases are a match to TRBD1. Germline CDR1 reads KGHSH; CDR2 reads LQKENI. The CDR3 runs 15 residues. J lost 3 bases, V lost 1 base, and 1 base had no gene match. The CDR3 is CASSPLTGANEKLFF. In nucleotides, the CDR3 is TGTGCCAGCTCACCACTGACAGGGGCTAATGAAAAACTGTTTTTT.

J is TRBJ1-2 and V is TRBV7-2, with D tentatively TRBD1 (6 bases). V was pared by 2 bases and J by 4 bases, with 11 bases between. The CDR3 spans 14 residues. CDR1 and CDR2 (germline): SGHTA, FQGNSA. The CDR3 is CASSLTTGLYGYTF. In nucleotides, the CDR3 is TGTGCCAGCAGCTTAACGACAGGCCTCTATGGCTACACCTTC.

V gene TRBV18 combines with J gene TRBJ1-2; D uncertain. V lost 0 bases, J lost 2 bases, and 7 bases lay in between. There are 14 residues in the CDR3. From germline, CDR1 is KGHSH and CDR2 LQKENI. The CDR3 is CASSPPGRNYGYTF. CDR3 DNA: TGTGCCAGCTCACCACCGGGCAGAAACTATGGCTACACCTTC.

This clone was counted once. In DNA form, the CDR3 reads TGTGCCAGCTCGATGCGAACAGATACGCAGTATTTT. This sequence encodes CASSMRTDTQYF. The genes are TRBV18 and TRBJ2-3; D is undetermined. This CDR3 is 12 amino acids long. Germline V gives CDR1 KGHSH, CDR2 LQKENI. V lost 6 bases, J lost 3 bases, and 7 bases lay in between.

The chain uses TRBV7-9 and TRBJ1-1; D is unclear. CDR1 and CDR2 from the germline V gene are SEHNR and FQNEAQ (reference sequence). The CDR3 is made up of 15 amino acids. The V and J ends lost 1 base and 1 base respectively, with 10 bases between them. CDR3 nucleotides: TGTGCCAGCAGCTTAGGTCTGGTCCGGAACACTGAAGCTTTCTTT. Translated: CASSLGLVRNTEAFF.

This clone was seen once. This rearrangement joins TRBV10-3 to TRBJ2-7; D unclear. Germline CDR1 reads ENHRY; CDR2 reads SYGVKD. Trimming removed 2 bases from V and 1 base from J, with 3 bases in between. The CDR3 runs to 12 residues. The CDR3 coding sequence is TGTGCCATCAGTGAGGCTTCCTACGAGCAGTACTTC. As protein: CAISEASYEQYF.

This chain uses TRBV20-1 with TRBJ2-5; D ambiguous. The V end lost 1 base, the J end lost 2 bases, and 2 bases lay between the germline ends. CDR3 size: 11 residues. Germline V lookup: CDR1 DFQATT, CDR2 SNEGSKA (reference sequence). The CDR3 sequence is CSARAQETQYF. The CDR3 DNA reads as TGCAGTGCTAGAGCGCAAGAGACCCAGTACTTC.

The chain couples TRBV7-2 to TRBJ1-2; 10 nucleotides line up with TRBD1. The CDR3 totals 15 residues. Germline loops: CDR1 SGHTA, CDR2 FQGNSA. J gave up 5 bases and V 2 bases, and 5 bases lay outside the gene matches. CDR3 nucleotide sequence: TGTGCCAGCAGCTTATGGGGGACAGGGGAGTATGGCTACACCTTC. It yields the protein CASSLWGTGEYGYTF.